This entry lists 30 T cell receptor beta chains sequenced from one sample in a study of blood T cell repertoires in COVID-19. The protocol was immunoSEQ multiplex PCR, while the TCRdb copy is restricted to in-frame clones and leaves out a portion. The sample includes 40,000 to 45,000 clones, approximately 90% seen only once; the top ten take roughly 8.3%. Input material: peripheral blood. All receptors come from a man aged 50-59 years with active COVID-19.

The gene calls are TRBV29-1 and TRBJ1-1, with 9 bases matching TRBD1. The CDR3 has 13 amino acids. J lost 7 bases, V lost 7 bases, and 10 bases had no gene match. The germline gives CDR1 SQVTM, CDR2 ANQGSEA. CDR3 DNA sequence: TGCAGCGCTGGGGACAGGGAGTATGGTGAAGCTTTCTTT. Translated: CSAGDREYGEAFF.

The rearrangement links TRBV28 to TRBJ2-7, with 9 bases lining up with TRBD1. Germline CDR1 is MDHEN and CDR2 is SYDVKM. This CDR3 spans 14 amino acids. The V and J ends lost 6 bases and 11 bases, in that order; junction bases with no gene match: 14. CDR3 sequence (DNA): TGTGCCAGCAGCGCCGGGACAGGGACCTCGAAGGAGTACTTC. The encoded protein is CASSAGTGTSKEYF.

This rearrangement joins TRBV11-3 to TRBJ2-2; TRBD2 aligns across 7 bases. The V and J ends lost 6 bases and 5 bases, in that order; junction bases with no gene match: 9. This CDR3 has 15 amino acids. The germline gives CDR1 SGHNT, CDR2 YENEEA. The CDR3 loop reads CASSSRLARTGELFF. In DNA form, the CDR3 reads TGTGCCAGCAGTTCTAGACTAGCTCGTACCGGGGAGCTGTTTTTT.

V usage is TRBV3-1 (or the pseudogene TRBV3-2) and J usage is TRBJ1-2, with D hard to call. The CDR3 loop spans 14 amino acids. The germline V and J ends were trimmed by 0 bases and 4 bases, with 9 bases remaining between them. Looked up from germline, CDR1 is LGHDT and CDR2 is YNNKEL (reference sequence). The CDR3 region is CASSQESEIYGYTF. CDR3 nucleotide sequence: TGTGCCAGCAGCCAAGAAAGCGAGATCTATGGCTACACCTTC.

The chain carries TRBV12-3 or TRBV12-4 and TRBJ1-2; TRBD1 might be the D (5 bases). V lost 4 bases to trimming and J lost 7 bases, with 13 bases between them. CDR3 size: 13 residues. The CDR3 here is CASSSSGPGGYTF. The CDR3 DNA sequence: TGTGCCAGCAGTTCCTCAGGGCCGGGTGGCTACACCTTC.

V usage is TRBV5-3 and J usage is TRBJ2-1; TRBD2 matches at 9 bases. Being an ORF, TRBV5-3 has a function that is uncertain. CDR3 size: 14 residues. V trimming: 10 bases; J trimming: 7 bases; junction bases outside the gene matches: 12. CDR3 nucleotide sequence: TGTGCCCCCTTAGCGGGAGATCGAGGGAATGAGCAGTTCTTC. Translation: CAPLAGDRGNEQFF.

The CDR3 nucleotides read TGTGCCTGGAGAGTTCAGGGGGGCAATCAGCCCCAGCATTTT. Translating gives CAWRVQGGNQPQHF. This chain links TRBV30 with TRBJ1-5; 7 bases map to TRBD1. The CDR3 sequence is 14 residues long. Looked up from germline, CDR1 is GTSNPN and CDR2 is SVGIG (reference sequence). Unmatched junction bases numbered 4, after V lost 3 bases and J lost 2 bases. Using reference TRBV30 and TRBJ1-5 for the parts outside the CDR3, the full variable domain is SQTIHQWPATLVQPVGSPLSLECTVEGTSNPNLYWYRQAAGRGLQLLFYSVGIGQISSEVPQNLSASRPQDRQFILSSKKLLLSDSGFYLCAWRVQGGNQPQHFGDGTRLSIL.

The V gene is TRBV7-9, the J gene TRBJ1-1; a weak D match, TRBD1 (5 bases). CDR3 length: 12 residues. Per germline, CDR1 SEHNR and CDR2 FQNEAQ (reference sequence). Trimming left V 8 bases short and J 8 bases short, with 15 bases between. For the CDR3, the DNA is TGTGCCAGCCGAGGAGGGGAGTCCGAAGCTTTCTTT. Translation: CASRGGESEAFF.

As DNA, the CDR3 is TGTGCCAGCAGTGTACTAGCGGCCCCAAAAGAGCAGTTCTTC. It codes for CASSVLAAPKEQFF. This chain links TRBV2 with TRBJ2-1; 8 bases align to TRBD2. The CDR3 spans 14 residues. Unmatched junction bases numbered 9, after V lost 4 bases and J lost 10 bases. Germline CDR1 reads SNHLY; CDR2 reads FYNNEI.

This rearrangement joins TRBV11-2 to TRBJ2-2; possibly TRBD2 for D (6 bases). Germline values: CDR1 SGHAT, CDR2 FQNNGV. Trimming took off 3 bases at V and 4 bases at J, with 15 bases between the two ends. There are 16 residues in the CDR3. As DNA, the CDR3 is TGTGCCAGCAGCTTGAGGAGAGCACTAGCCACCGGGGAGCTGTTTTTT. It codes for CASSLRRALATGELFF.

V is TRBV19 and J is TRBJ1-5; TRBD1 is a possible D gene (6 bases). The V gene's germline CDR1 is LNHDA and CDR2 SQIVND (reference sequence). Trimming removed 4 bases from V and 5 bases from J, with 12 bases in between. The CDR3 is made up of 14 amino acids. In nucleotides, the CDR3 is TGTGCCAGTAGTACGAGCAGGGGTGATCAGCCCCAGCATTTT. Its translation is CASSTSRGDQPQHF.

The chain uses TRBV19 and TRBJ2-1; the D gene is possibly TRBD2 (7 bases). CDR3 length: 15 residues. Trimming left V 4 bases short and J 6 bases short, with 16 bases between. Germline V gene data show CDR1 as LNHDA and CDR2 as SQIVND (reference sequence). CDR3 sequence: CASSKGGQLVNEQFF. The CDR3 DNA sequence: TGTGCCAGTAGTAAGGGGGGGCAGTTGGTCAATGAGCAGTTCTTC.

V and J are TRBV28 and TRBJ2-7; TRBD2 matches at 7 bases. The CDR3 is made up of 13 amino acids. The J segment lost 4 bases and the V segment lost 7 bases, leaving 7 bases of the junction unmatched. Looked up from germline, CDR1 is MDHEN and CDR2 is SYDVKM. The chain's CDR3 is CASTTGGLYEQYF. The CDR3 coding sequence is TGTGCCAGCACGACGGGAGGCTTATACGAGCAGTACTTC.

This chain joins TRBV28 and TRBJ2-3; 8 positions agree with TRBD1. This CDR3 is built from 14 residues. Germline CDR1 reads MDHEN; CDR2 reads SYDVKM. V gave up 7 bases and J gave up 3 bases; unmatched junction bases: 6. CDR3 in amino acids: CASNRQGRTDTQYF. In nucleotides, the CDR3 is TGTGCCAGCAACCGACAGGGGAGGACAGATACGCAGTATTTT.

The chain recombines TRBV19 with TRBJ2-7, with 10 bases matching TRBD2. The CDR3 has 14 residues. Trimming removed 6 bases from V and 1 base from J; junction bases left unmatched: 3. Germline CDR1 reads LNHDA; CDR2 reads SQIVND (reference sequence). The CDR3 DNA reads as TGTGCCAGTAGAAGGACTAGCGGTTCCTACGAGCAGTACTTC. It is translated as CASRRTSGSYEQYF. The entire variable domain, with the rest obtained from reference TRBV19 and TRBJ2-7, is as follows: DGGITQSPKYLFRKEGQNVTLSCEQNLNHDAMYWYRQDPGQGLRLIYYSQIVNDFQKGDIAEGYSVSREKKESFPLTVTSAQKNPTAFYLCASRRTSGSYEQYFGPGTRLTVT.

This clone was counted once. V is TRBV5-1 and J is TRBJ2-7; D may be TRBD1 (6 bases). Per germline, CDR1 SGHRS and CDR2 YFSETQ. V was clipped by 2 bases and J by 3 bases, with 12 bases between them. The CDR3 is made up of 14 amino acids. CDR3 nucleotide sequence: TGCGCCAGCAGCTTTAGTCCAGGGGACTACGAGCAGTACTTC. Residues: CASSFSPGDYEQYF.

The V gene is TRBV20-1, the J gene TRBJ2-3, with a tentative D call TRBD1 (6 bases). The CDR3 is 14 amino acids. The V end lost 3 bases, the J end lost 2 bases, and 12 bases lay between the germline ends. Germline lookup yields CDR1 DFQATT and CDR2 SNEGSKA (reference sequence). The CDR3 spells CSASARGLTDTQYF. For the CDR3, the DNA is TGCAGTGCTAGTGCCAGGGGTCTCACAGATACGCAGTATTTT.

The chain combines TRBV3-1 (or the pseudogene TRBV3-2) with TRBJ2-1; tentatively, D is TRBD1 (6 bases). Trimming cost V 1 base and J 9 bases, with 19 bases left between them. CDR3 length: 16 amino acids. Germline V gene data show CDR1 as LGHDT and CDR2 as YNNKEL (reference sequence). The CDR3 DNA sequence: TGTGCCAGCAGCCAAGGACAGGAAGAACCGCGGATTGAGCAGTTCTTC. Its protein product is CASSQGQEEPRIEQFF.

The J gene is TRBJ2-1, the V gene TRBV2; 8 bases map to TRBD2. Trimming removed 7 bases from V and 4 bases from J; junction bases left unmatched: 9. The CDR3 runs to 15 residues. Germline-derived CDR1 and CDR2 are SNHLY and FYNNEI. DNA for the CDR3: TGTGCCAGCACCTCAGGCGGGAGGTCGTACAATGAGCAGTTCTTC. Translation gives CASTSGGRSYNEQFF. Full variable domain (remainder filled in from reference TRBV2 and TRBJ2-1): EPEVTQTPSHQVTQMGQEVILRCVPISNHLYFYWYRQILGQKVEFLVSFYNNEISEKSEIFDDQFSVERPDGSNFTLKIRSTKLEDSAMYFCASTSGGRSYNEQFFGPGTRLTVL.

The chain is built from TRBV9 and TRBJ2-5, with D possibly being TRBD2 (7 bases). Trimming pared 4 bases from V and 3 bases from J, leaving 16 bases between. This CDR3 region has 15 residues. Germline V CDR1 and CDR2: SGDLS, YYNGEE. The CDR3 DNA follows: TGTGCCAGCAGCCAGAGGGGGGGAATTGAAGAGACCCAGTACTTC. The encoded protein is CASSQRGGIEETQYF.

The V gene is TRBV2, the J gene TRBJ2-1, with 7 bases lining up with TRBD1. V shed 6 bases, J shed 5 bases, and the junction held 4 bases outside the gene matches. CDR1 and CDR2 (germline): SNHLY, FYNNEI. The length of the CDR3 is 13 residues. CDR3 amino acids: CASSRDRDNEQFF. CDR3 DNA: TGTGCCAGCAGCCGGGACAGAGACAATGAGCAGTTCTTC.

V and J are TRBV29-1 and TRBJ1-1; 7 bases fit TRBD1. Germline CDR1 is SQVTM and CDR2 is ANQGSEA. The CDR3 loop spans 16 amino acids. Trimming took 1 base from V and 3 from J; bases not matched to a gene: 11. The CDR3 DNA is TGCAGCGTTGAAGTGCAGGACAGGCGCCCGGACACTGAAGCTTTCTTT. Amino acid sequence: CSVEVQDRRPDTEAFF.

On this clone itself: This sample includes further DNA sequences coding for the same CDR3. The genes are TRBV9 and TRBJ2-5; 8 nucleotides agree with TRBD1. The CDR3 runs to 15 residues. Germline lookup yields CDR1 SGDLS and CDR2 YYNGEE. V shed 0 bases and J 5 bases; nucleotides not matched to a gene: 6. Here the CDR3 reads CASSVGTGGGETQYF. In nucleotides, the CDR3 is TGTGCCAGCAGCGTAGGAACAGGGGGTGGCGAGACCCAGTACTTC.

In its sample, this clone was seen once. The rearrangement uses TRBV18 and TRBJ2-7; TRBD1 agrees at 7 bases. Trimming took 2 bases from V and 7 from J; bases not matched to a gene: 5. The CDR3 contains 13 residues. Per germline, CDR1 KGHSH and CDR2 LQKENI. CDR3 DNA: TGTGCCAGCTCACCAGAGACAGGGATTGAGCAGTACTTC. Translating it yields CASSPETGIEQYF.

The rearrangement uses TRBV21-1 and TRBJ2-7; whether TRBD2, the table's D call, matches the DNA was not checked. TRBV21-1 is shown as a pseudogene. The CDR3 length is 14 residues. CDR3 sequence reads: CASSKLAGAWEQYF. The CDR3 DNA is TGTGCCAGCAGCAAACTAGCGGGAGCTTGGGAGCAGTACTTC.

The chain joins TRBV19 to TRBJ2-1, with 10 bases that match TRBD2. CDR1 and CDR2 (germline): LNHDA, SQIVND (reference sequence). CDR3 length: 15 amino acids. V lost 10 bases, J lost 5 bases, and 11 bases stayed unmatched. As DNA, the CDR3 is TGTGCCACTACGGTTTGGACTAGCGGAAACAATGAGCAGTTCTTC. This encodes CATTVWTSGNNEQFF.

The chain combines TRBV6-5 with TRBJ2-4; 11 bases match TRBD2. The CDR3 contains 15 residues. The germline V gene encodes CDR1 MNHEY and CDR2 SVGAGI. With 6 bases clipped from V and 3 bases from J, the junction kept 4 bases outside the gene matches. The CDR3 loop reads CASRDSGRDKNIQYF. Written as DNA, the CDR3 is TGTGCCAGCAGGGATAGCGGGAGGGACAAAAACATTCAGTACTTC.

V gene TRBV27 combines with J gene TRBJ2-2; maybe TRBD1 (7 bases). Germline V gives CDR1 MNHEY, CDR2 SMNVEV (reference sequence). V lost 0 bases to trimming and J lost 6 bases, with 14 bases between them. The CDR3 extends over 16 amino acids. The CDR3 DNA is TGTGCCAGCAGTTTATCCACCCAGGGGGACTCCGGGGAGCTGTTTTTT. Translation: CASSLSTQGDSGELFF.

The V call is TRBV27, the J call TRBJ2-5; TRBD2 might be the D (5 bases). Germline values: CDR1 MNHEY, CDR2 SMNVEV (reference sequence). Trimming removed 3 bases from V and 9 bases from J, with 14 bases in between. CDR3 length: 13 residues. CDR3 loop: CASSFRGYGAQYF. The CDR3 DNA reads as TGTGCCAGCAGTTTCCGGGGTTATGGGGCCCAGTACTTC.

The chain has TRBV25-1 and TRBJ1-2; 10 bases match TRBD1. The CDR3 is 14 amino acids. Trimming at V came to 2 bases and at J to 4 bases, leaving 1 base not matched to a gene. Germline V gives CDR1 MGHDK, CDR2 SYGVNS. This CDR3 reads CASSERQGAYGYTF. DNA of the CDR3: TGTGCCAGCAGTGAAAGACAGGGGGCCTATGGCTACACCTTC.